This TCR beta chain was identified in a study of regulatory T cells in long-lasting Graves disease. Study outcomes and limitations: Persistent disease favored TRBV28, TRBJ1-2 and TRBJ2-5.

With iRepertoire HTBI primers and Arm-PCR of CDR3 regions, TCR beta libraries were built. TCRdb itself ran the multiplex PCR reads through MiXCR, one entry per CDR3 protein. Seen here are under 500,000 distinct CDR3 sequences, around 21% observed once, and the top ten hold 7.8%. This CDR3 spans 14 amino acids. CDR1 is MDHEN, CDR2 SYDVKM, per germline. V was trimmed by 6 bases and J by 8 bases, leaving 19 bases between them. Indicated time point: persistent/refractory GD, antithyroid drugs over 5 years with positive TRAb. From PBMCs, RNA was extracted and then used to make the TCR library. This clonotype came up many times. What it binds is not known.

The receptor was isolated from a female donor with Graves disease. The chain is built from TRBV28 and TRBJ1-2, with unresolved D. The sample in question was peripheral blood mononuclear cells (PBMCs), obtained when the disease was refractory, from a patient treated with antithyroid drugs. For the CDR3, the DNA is TGTGCCAGCAGGACCGATGAGAGGGCGTACGGCTACACCTTC. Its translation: CASRTDERAYGYTF.